The 9 T cell receptor beta chains presented below share a single source sample, sequenced in a study of T cell repertoires in cytomegalovirus infection. TCRdb re-called the reads through MiXCR, storing one row per CDR3 protein. The sample yields around 430,000 distinct CDR3 sequences, about 39% seen once. Which antigens these TCRs recognize remains unknown. The specimen comprised cultured PBMCs, sampled from culture after CMV antigen stimulation. The receptors were gathered from a human donor in good health (CMV status not recorded). Some clones in this sample may be carry-over from other donors' samples.

This chain connects TRBV12-3 or TRBV12-4 to TRBJ1-3, with a tentative D call TRBD1 (6 bases). Trimming removed 10 bases from V and 0 bases from J, with 13 bases in between. CDR3 length equals 14 residues. Here the CDR3 reads CATQGSASGNTIYF. The DNA for the CDR3 is TGTGCCACACAGGGTTCGGCCTCTGGAAACACCATATATTTT.

This clonotype was picked up a small number of times. The chain links TRBV7-2 to TRBJ2-7; the match to TRBD2 covers 7 bases. The length of the CDR3 is 17 residues. J gave up 4 bases and V 2 bases, and 14 bases lay outside the gene matches. Germline V gene sequence: CDR1 SGHTA, CDR2 FQGNSA. CDR3 sequence reads: CASSLYLAWEGSYEQYF. In DNA, the CDR3 is TGTGCCAGCAGCTTATATCTAGCCTGGGAGGGAAGTTACGAGCAGTACTTC.

This clonotype was detected only a few times. V and J are TRBV20-1 and TRBJ2-4; D is unresolved. The CDR3 runs to 13 residues. The germline V gene has CDR1 DFQATT and CDR2 SNEGSKA (reference sequence). The V end was cut by 5 bases, the J end by 0 bases, with 8 bases between. The CDR3 sequence is CSAPQTAKNIQYF. The CDR3 coding sequence is TGCAGTGCTCCCCAGACAGCCAAAAACATTCAGTACTTC.

This clonotype has ten or more counts. The chain combines TRBV7-9 with TRBJ2-5, with a weak D call TRBD1 (5 bases). Per the germline V gene, CDR1 is SEHNR and CDR2 is FQNEAQ (reference sequence). The CDR3 loop spans 15 amino acids. V dropped 4 bases and J dropped 2 bases, with 14 bases sitting between them. The CDR3 nucleotides read TGTGCCAGCAGCTCTCCAGGACAAATACAAGAGACCCAGTACTTC. This gives the protein CASSSPGQIQETQYF. Complete variable domain (other parts from reference TRBV7-9 and TRBJ2-5): DTGVSQNPRHKITKRGQNVTFRCDPISEHNRLYWYRQTLGQGPEFLTYFQNEAQLEKSRLLSDRFSAERPKGSFSTLEIQRTEQGDSAMYLCASSSPGQIQETQYFGPGTRLLVL.

V and J are TRBV5-1 and TRBJ2-1; 14 bases fit TRBD2. With 4 bases clipped from V and 5 bases from J, the junction kept 11 bases outside the gene matches. The CDR3 is 18 amino acids. Germline V gives CDR1 SGHRS, CDR2 YFSETQ. CDR3 loop: CASSNEGLAGDQHNEQFF. DNA of the CDR3: TGCGCCAGCAGCAACGAGGGACTAGCGGGAGACCAACACAATGAGCAGTTCTTC.

The DNA of the CDR3 is TGTGCCAGCAGAGGAGTAGCGGGATGGGGTGAGCAGTACTTC. Residues: CASRGVAGWGEQYF. This sequence joins TRBV7-9 and TRBJ2-7; TRBD2 matches at 8 bases. The CDR3 covers 14 residues. Germline values: CDR1 SEHNR, CDR2 FQNEAQ (reference sequence). Trimming cost V 6 bases and J 7 bases; bases outside gene matches: 11.

This clonotype was counted between two and nine times. This chain links TRBV28 with TRBJ1-5; 7 bases line up with TRBD1. CDR1 MDHEN and CDR2 SYDVKM come from the germline V gene. After removal of 4 bases from V and 5 bases from J, the junction contained 14 bases not matched to a gene. The CDR3 runs 17 residues. CDR3 amino acids: CASSWGRPRGKYQPQHF. In nucleotides, the CDR3 is TGTGCCAGCAGTTGGGGTCGCCCCAGGGGGAAGTATCAGCCCCAGCATTTT.

This clonotype was detected only a few times. The chain carries TRBV7-2 and TRBJ2-1; D gene ambiguous. Trimming took off 5 bases at V and 0 bases at J, with 8 bases between the two ends. The CDR3 totals 14 residues. Germline V lookup: CDR1 SGHTA, CDR2 FQGNSA. This CDR3 is CASSRRDSYNEQFF. CDR3 nucleotides: TGTGCCAGCAGCCGACGCGACTCCTACAATGAGCAGTTCTTC. The entire variable domain, with the rest obtained from reference TRBV7-2 and TRBJ2-1, is as follows: GAGVSQSPSNKVTEKGKDVELRCDPISGHTALYWYRQSLGQGLEFLIYFQGNSAPDKSGLPSDRFSAERTGGSVSTLTIQRTQQEDSAVYLCASSRRDSYNEQFFGPGTRLTVL.

The chain has TRBV28 and TRBJ1-4; D is ambiguous. The length of the CDR3 is 14 residues. Trimming shortened V by 6 bases and J by 3 bases, and 11 bases separated the two germline ends. Germline CDR1 MDHEN, CDR2 SYDVKM. The CDR3 DNA sequence: TGTGCCAGCAGCCCTCTCAAATCTAATGAAAAACTGTTTTTT. Translation gives CASSPLKSNEKLFF.